Below are 27 T cell receptor beta chains sequenced from a single sample in a study of T cells after yellow fever vaccination. Using its own MiXCR run on the 5' RACE reads, TCRdb lists one record per CDR3 protein. Of about 340,000 distinct CDR3 sequences listed, 3% to 4.5% are singletons. Sample: PBMCs, taken 5 days after the yellow fever booster vaccination. The receptors stem from a man in his late teens or twenties who received the YFV17D yellow fever vaccine.

The chain recombines TRBV6-5 with TRBJ2-7; unclear D gene. Trimming removed 2 bases at V and 3 bases at J, with 11 bases between. This CDR3 comprises 14 residues. Germline V gene lookup returns CDR1 MNHEY and CDR2 SVGAGI. CDR3 coding DNA: TGTGCCAGCAGTTACAGTCCGCCGGGCTACGAGCAGTACTTC. Encoded protein: CASSYSPPGYEQYF.

This clonotype occurred many times. The rearrangement joins TRBV12-5 to TRBJ2-7; 9 positions match TRBD1. CDR1 LGHNT and CDR2 FRNRAP come from the germline V gene. The J segment lost 3 bases and the V segment lost 5 bases, leaving 5 bases of the junction unmatched. CDR3 size: 14 residues. The CDR3: CASGPGQGGYEQYF. DNA of the CDR3: TGTGCTAGTGGTCCGGGACAGGGAGGCTACGAGCAGTACTTC.

This clonotype was seen only a few times. The chain uses TRBV20-1 and TRBJ1-1, with D maybe TRBD1 (5 bases). This CDR3 has 14 amino acids. Germline V gene data show CDR1 as DFQATT and CDR2 as SNEGSKA (reference sequence). V was shortened by 3 bases and J by 1 base, with 12 bases between the two germline ends. CDR3 DNA sequence: TGCAGTGCTAGGCTGGTTAGGGGGAACACTGAAGCTTTCTTT. Amino acids: CSARLVRGNTEAFF.

This sequence joins TRBV3-1 and TRBJ1-6; 9 bases line up with TRBD1. This CDR3 contains 17 residues. Germline assignment: CDR1 LGHDT and CDR2 YNNKEL (reference sequence). The V and J ends lost 0 bases and 7 bases, in that order; junction bases with no gene match: 7. The CDR3 spells CASSQDGDRVINSPLHF. CDR3 in DNA: TGTGCCAGCAGCCAAGATGGGGACAGGGTGATAAATTCACCCCTCCACTTT. Full variable domain (remainder filled in from reference TRBV3-1 and TRBJ1-6): DTAVSQTPKYLVTQMGNDKSIKCEQNLGHDTMYWYKQDSKKFLKIMFSYNNKELIINETVPNRFSPKSPDKAHLNLHINSLELGDSAVYFCASSQDGDRVINSPLHFGNGTRLTVT.

This clonotype was detected ten times or more. The CDR3 nucleotides read TGTGCCAGCAGCTTGGCGGGGGGGTGGGAGACCCAGTACTTC. It codes for CASSLAGGWETQYF. This chain joins TRBV7-2 and TRBJ2-5; TRBD2 matches at 9 bases. The CDR3 has 14 amino acids. V shed 3 bases and J 5 bases; nucleotides not matched to a gene: 4. Germline assignment: CDR1 SGHTA and CDR2 FQGNSA.

The chain carries TRBV6-2 or TRBV6-3 and TRBJ2-3; weak D call: TRBD2 (5 bases). The CDR3 spans 12 residues. The germline CDR1 and CDR2 sequences are MNHEY and SVGEGT. Between the trimmed V and J ends, which lost 10 bases and 10 bases, there was a span of 18 bases. CDR3 DNA: TGTGCCACCTGGGGAGAGGTATTTGCGCAGTATTTT. Translating it yields CATWGEVFAQYF.

The rearrangement uses TRBV9 and TRBJ2-1; 12 positions agree with TRBD2. The CDR3 has 17 amino acids. The J segment lost 6 bases and the V segment lost 2 bases, leaving 9 bases of the junction unmatched. Germline CDR1 and CDR2: SGDLS and YYNGEE. CDR3 in DNA: TGTGCCAGCAGCGTGTCGACTAGCGGGGGCCTCCCCAATGAGCAGTTCTTC. It translates to CASSVSTSGGLPNEQFF.

The sample holds a few counts of this clonotype. The chain joins TRBV5-8 to TRBJ1-5; the match to TRBD1 covers 8 bases. Germline V gene sequence: CDR1 SGHTS, CDR2 YDEGEE. The length of the CDR3 is 14 residues. The trim removed 5 bases at V and 5 bases at J, leaving 6 bases unmatched. CDR3 nucleotide sequence: TGTGCCAGCAGTGTGGACAGGGAGGATCAGCCCCAGCATTTT. Translated: CASSVDREDQPQHF.

This clonotype showed up just a few times. The chain links TRBV25-1 to TRBJ2-5, with 16 bases aligning to TRBD2. This CDR3 spans 20 amino acids. Germline V gives CDR1 MGHDK, CDR2 SYGVNS. Germline trimming cut 10 bases from V and 5 bases from J; bases unmatched to any gene: 22. Here the CDR3 reads CATINSGLGGLAGGPETQYF. The DNA for the CDR3 is TGTGCCACCATAAACAGTGGACTCGGGGGACTAGCGGGGGGGCCCGAGACCCAGTACTTC.

This clonotype occurred many times. This chain links TRBV18 with TRBJ2-7, with 7 bases identical to TRBD1. Per germline, CDR1 KGHSH and CDR2 LQKENI. CDR3 length: 12 residues. J lost 5 bases, V lost 3 bases, and 1 base had no gene match. This CDR3 is CASSPQGDEQYF. The CDR3 bases are TGTGCCAGCTCACCCCAGGGGGACGAGCAGTACTTC.

The chain joins TRBV11-2 to TRBJ1-1, with 8 bases identical to TRBD1. The CDR3 spans 13 residues. Per the germline V gene, CDR1 is SGHAT and CDR2 is FQNNGV. V trimming: 4 bases; J trimming: 5 bases; junction bases outside the gene matches: 3. CDR3 sequence reads: CASSSRQGTEAFF. Written as DNA, the CDR3 is TGTGCCAGCAGCTCCCGACAGGGGACTGAAGCTTTCTTT.

This clonotype was detected many times. The rearrangement uses TRBV7-2 and TRBJ2-1; 9 bases are a match to TRBD2. The CDR3 covers 16 residues. J gave up 8 bases and V 5 bases, and 13 bases lay outside the gene matches. Germline V CDR1 and CDR2: SGHTA, FQGNSA. CDR3 DNA sequence: TGTGCCAGCAGCCGTCTCCTAGCGGGGTGGGGGGATGAGCAGTTCTTC. This gives the protein CASSRLLAGWGDEQFF.

This clonotype has a handful of counts. The chain combines TRBV5-6 with TRBJ2-6; D assignment may be TRBD1 or TRBD2 (5 bases each). Per germline, CDR1 SGHDT and CDR2 YYEEEE. V was cut by 5 bases and J by 2 bases, with 11 bases left in between. The CDR3 covers 15 residues. CDR3 bases: TGTGCCAGCAGTTCCCAGGGAGCTGGGGCCAACGTCCTGACTTTC. Translating it yields CASSSQGAGANVLTF.

This clonotype was detected a few times. The chain uses TRBV28 and TRBJ1-5, with TRBD1 as a possible D gene (5 bases). Trimming cost V 6 bases and J 3 bases, with 15 bases left between them. CDR1 and CDR2 (germline): MDHEN, SYDVKM. This CDR3 spans 15 amino acids. The CDR3 spells CASRPPDRINQPQHF. The CDR3 DNA is TGTGCCAGCAGACCCCCTGACAGAATCAATCAGCCCCAGCATTTT. Full variable domain (outside the CDR3, taken from reference TRBV28 and TRBJ1-5): DVKVTQSSRYLVKRTGEKVFLECVQDMDHENMFWYRQDPGLGLRLIYFSYDVKMKEKGDIPEGYSVSREKKERFSLILESASTNQTSMYLCASRPPDRINQPQHFGDGTRLSIL.

In its sample, this clonotype was seen many times. This chain connects TRBV28 to TRBJ2-1, with 16 bases matching TRBD2. The CDR3 runs 19 residues. The J segment lost 3 bases and the V segment lost 6 bases, leaving 11 bases of the junction unmatched. Germline V gene data show CDR1 as MDHEN and CDR2 as SYDVKM. CDR3 in amino acids: CASSLPGLAGGPSYNEQFF. CDR3 sequence (DNA): TGTGCCAGCAGCCTACCGGGACTAGCGGGGGGGCCTAGCTACAATGAGCAGTTCTTC.

This clonotype has only a few counts. This chain connects TRBV6-6 to TRBJ1-5; the D gene is possibly TRBD1 (6 bases). The CDR3 has 14 residues. V was pared by 6 bases and J by 1 base, with 10 bases between. CDR1 is MNHNY and CDR2 is SVGAGI in the germline V gene (reference sequence). CDR3 protein: CASSRGASNQPQHF. Here the CDR3 DNA reads TGTGCCAGCAGCCGGGGGGCCAGCAATCAGCCCCAGCATTTT.

The table lists this clonotype with many counts. V usage is TRBV12-3 or TRBV12-4 and J usage is TRBJ2-6; D ambiguous. This CDR3 is built from 14 residues. V was cut by 8 bases and J by 0 bases, with 8 bases left in between. The CDR3 nucleotides read TGTGCCAGCCAAGGGTTCTCTGGGGCCAACGTCCTGACTTTC. It is translated as CASQGFSGANVLTF.

The chain carries TRBV7-9 and TRBJ2-1; TRBD1 matches 8 bases. The length of the CDR3 is 13 residues. After removal of 8 bases from V and 5 bases from J, the junction contained 5 bases not matched to a gene. Germline assignment: CDR1 SEHNR and CDR2 FQNEAQ (reference sequence). CDR3 in amino acids: CASLGQGNNEQFF. CDR3 nucleotides: TGTGCCAGCTTAGGACAGGGAAACAATGAGCAGTTCTTC.

This clonotype occurred a few times. The chain carries TRBV9 and TRBJ2-3; 9 nucleotides line up with TRBD2. CDR1 SGDLS and CDR2 YYNGEE come from the germline V gene. The CDR3 runs 17 residues. Trimming took 0 bases from V and 3 from J; bases not matched to a gene: 8. The CDR3 here is CASSVDGGGARTDTQYF. The DNA for the CDR3 is TGTGCCAGCAGCGTAGACGGCGGGGGGGCCAGGACAGATACGCAGTATTTT.

This clonotype was picked up a small number of times. The CDR3 is CASSLLAGVLERYGYTF. The CDR3 DNA reads TGTGCCAGCAGCTTGTTGGCGGGCGTCCTCGAAAGATATGGCTACACCTTC. The chain carries TRBV5-6 and TRBJ1-2, with unresolved D. Trimming shortened V by 1 base and J by 5 bases, and 21 bases separated the two germline ends. From germline, CDR1 is SGHDT and CDR2 YYEEEE. The CDR3 length is 17 residues.

In this sample, this clonotype turned up many times. The chain carries TRBV6-2 or TRBV6-3 and TRBJ2-1, with D uncertain. Germline V gives CDR1 MNHEY, CDR2 SVGEGT. The CDR3 totals 15 residues. V dropped 5 bases and J dropped 4 bases, with 15 bases sitting between them. The CDR3 reads CASSPHVGVYNEQFF. DNA of the CDR3: TGTGCCAGCAGTCCCCATGTTGGGGTTTACAATGAGCAGTTCTTC.

In regard to this clonotype: A much larger clone is a single base away; this may be a read error. The chain employs TRBV4-3 and TRBJ2-3; 12 nucleotides agree with TRBD1. This CDR3 is 14 amino acids long. V trimming: 6 bases; J trimming: 8 bases; junction bases outside the gene matches: 6. The germline V gene encodes CDR1 LGHNA and CDR2 YSLEER. The CDR3 spells CASRPGQGAGTQYF. DNA of the CDR3: TGCGCCAGCAGGCCGGGACAGGGGGCAGGTACGCAGTATTTT.

The sample holds a few counts of this clonotype. The rearrangement links TRBV27 to TRBJ2-3; D remains unclear. Trimming removed 2 bases at V and 1 base at J, with 13 bases between. The germline gives CDR1 MNHEY, CDR2 SMNVEV (reference sequence). There are 16 residues in the CDR3. CDR3 amino acids: CASSLRLPRGTDTQYF. In nucleotides, the CDR3 is TGTGCCAGCAGTTTACGACTCCCACGGGGCACAGATACGCAGTATTTT.

The V and J genes are TRBV15 and TRBJ2-1; 7 positions match TRBD1. Germline-derived CDR1 and CDR2 are LNHNV and YYDKDF (reference sequence). The CDR3 length is 14 residues. V was clipped by 11 bases and J by 7 bases; unmatched bases: 14. DNA of the CDR3: TGTGCCGTAGCCTCCCACAGGGGCGGGAATGAGCAGTTCTTC. It yields the protein CAVASHRGGNEQFF.

This clonotype was detected only a few times. The V gene is TRBV6-5, the J gene TRBJ1-5; D not resolved. CDR1 MNHEY and CDR2 SVGAGI come from the germline V gene. This CDR3 region has 15 residues. V lost 6 bases to trimming and J lost 0 bases, with 12 bases between them. In DNA form, the CDR3 reads TGTGCCAGCAGCCCCTTCCGGAATAGCAATCAGCCCCAGCATTTT. Protein product: CASSPFRNSNQPQHF.

This clonotype has only a few counts. The chain is built from TRBV6-5 and TRBJ1-1; TRBD1 might be the D (6 bases). This CDR3 spans 14 amino acids. The germline gives CDR1 MNHEY, CDR2 SVGAGI. The V gene lost 7 bases and the J gene lost 4 bases, with 16 bases spanning the gap. The CDR3 region has the DNA TGTGCCAGCAACAGGGCCGAGGGCATCACTGAAGCTTTCTTT. Translation gives CASNRAEGITEAFF.

This clonotype was detected many times. The chain links TRBV7-2 to TRBJ2-5; D is perhaps TRBD1 or TRBD2 (5 bases each). Trimming pared 5 bases from V and 5 bases from J, leaving 15 bases between. This CDR3 is 14 amino acids long. Germline V gives CDR1 SGHTA, CDR2 FQGNSA. CDR3 DNA: TGTGCCAGCAGCCCCGGGGCCAGTTTGGAGACCCAGTACTTC. Translated: CASSPGASLETQYF. Complete variable domain (other parts from reference TRBV7-2 and TRBJ2-5): GAGVSQSPSNKVTEKGKDVELRCDPISGHTALYWYRQSLGQGLEFLIYFQGNSAPDKSGLPSDRFSAERTGGSVSTLTIQRTQQEDSAVYLCASSPGASLETQYFGPGTRLLVL.